These 27 T cell receptor beta chains came from one sample sequenced in a study of T cell responses to AZD1222 COVID-19 vaccine. TCRdb keeps only in-frame clones here, not all; method: immunoSEQ multiplex PCR. The sample shows roughly 200,000 clones, roughly 93% of them seen only once. This material consisted of peripheral blood, taken 28 days after the second dose of the MenACWY control vaccine. These receptors were collected from an adult who received the MenACWY meningococcal vaccine as a control.

The chain uses TRBV2 and TRBJ1-5; the match to TRBD1 covers 7 bases. Unmatched junction bases numbered 7, after V lost 6 bases and J lost 5 bases. The germline V gene has CDR1 SNHLY and CDR2 FYNNEI. The CDR3 consists of 14 residues. For the CDR3, the DNA is TGTGCCAGCAGGAGGGGGGGACAGTATCAGCCCCAGCATTTT. This gives the protein CASRRGGQYQPQHF.

This clone is a singleton in its sample. V gene TRBV5-5 combines with J gene TRBJ1-6; no clear D. Germline loops: CDR1 SGHKS, CDR2 YYEKEE (reference sequence). V dropped 4 bases and J dropped 7 bases, with 15 bases sitting between them. CDR3 length: 15 amino acids. The CDR3 loop reads CASSPWTMRNSPLHF. The CDR3 DNA reads as TGTGCCAGCAGCCCCTGGACTATGCGGAATTCACCCCTCCACTTT.

The CDR3 loop is CASSGGDYQPQHF. The CDR3 DNA reads as TGTGCCAGCAGCGGGGGGGATTATCAGCCCCAGCATTTT. This chain connects TRBV9 to TRBJ1-5; perhaps TRBD1 as D (5 bases). Trimming took off 3 bases at V and 5 bases at J, with 9 bases between the two ends. The CDR3 extends over 13 amino acids. Germline V gives CDR1 SGDLS, CDR2 YYNGEE.

The genes are TRBV19 and TRBJ2-5; 11 nucleotides match TRBD1. J was trimmed by 1 base and V by 5 bases; bases with no gene match: 6. Germline CDR1 and CDR2: LNHDA and SQIVND (reference sequence). The CDR3 spans 16 residues. The CDR3 DNA sequence: TGTGCCAGTAGTCCCCGAGGGACAGGGGGCCAAGAGACCCAGTACTTC. Translated, it gives CASSPRGTGGQETQYF.

This clone has more than one count but fewer than ten. The chain recombines TRBV6-5 with TRBJ1-1; D not resolved. From germline, CDR1 is MNHEY and CDR2 SVGAGI. CDR3 length equals 15 residues. Trimming pared 0 bases from V and 1 base from J, leaving 9 bases between. The DNA for the CDR3 is TGTGCCAGCAGTTACTCGCCACACCAGAACACTGAAGCTTTCTTT. It codes for CASSYSPHQNTEAFF.

The chain has TRBV19 and TRBJ1-2; D ambiguous. The CDR3 consists of 15 residues. Germline V gene data show CDR1 as LNHDA and CDR2 as SQIVND (reference sequence). V was pared by 3 bases and J by 0 bases, with 11 bases between. The CDR3 spells CASSIQSATNYGYTF. The CDR3 DNA follows: TGTGCCAGTAGTATCCAGTCAGCTACTAACTATGGCTACACCTTC.

The V gene is TRBV6-1, the J gene TRBJ2-1, with 9 bases identical to TRBD2. Germline CDR1 and CDR2: MNHNS and SASEGT. V trimming: 3 bases; J trimming: 5 bases; junction bases outside the gene matches: 5. The CDR3 extends over 15 amino acids. CDR3 in amino acids: CASSDKRLADNEQFF. CDR3 sequence (DNA): TGTGCCAGCAGTGACAAGAGACTAGCGGACAATGAGCAGTTCTTC.

The V gene is TRBV9, the J gene TRBJ2-1; a possible D gene is TRBD1 (5 bases). In germline, CDR1 is SGDLS, CDR2 YYNGEE. V lost 0 bases to trimming and J lost 1 base, with 8 bases between them. The CDR3 is made up of 15 amino acids. In DNA, the CDR3 is TGTGCCAGCAGCGTAGATAGGGGTTCCTACAATGAGCAGTTCTTC. Amino acid sequence: CASSVDRGSYNEQFF.

The chain joins TRBV27 to TRBJ2-3; unclear D gene. The V gene lost 2 bases and the J gene lost 4 bases, with 7 bases spanning the gap. CDR1 is MNHEY and CDR2 is SMNVEV in the germline V gene (reference sequence). This CDR3 has 13 amino acids. CDR3: CASSLRPPDTQYF. The CDR3 coding sequence is TGTGCCAGCAGTTTAAGGCCTCCAGATACGCAGTATTTT.

The rearrangement links TRBV29-1 to TRBJ2-2, with D possibly being TRBD2 (6 bases). Trimming pared 4 bases from V and 6 bases from J, leaving 15 bases between. The CDR3 is 14 residues long. Germline V gives CDR1 SQVTM, CDR2 ANQGSEA. CDR3 loop: CSVAAGSLPGELFF. The CDR3 nucleotides read TGCAGCGTTGCGGCGGGGTCGTTGCCCGGGGAGCTGTTTTTT.

The V call is TRBV29-1, the J call TRBJ2-5; no firm D call. CDR1 is SQVTM and CDR2 is ANQGSEA in the germline V gene. This CDR3 is built from 10 residues. V shed 4 bases and J shed 4 bases, with 4 bases lying between them. CDR3 bases: TGCAGCGTTGTTGCAGAGACCCAGTACTTC. This sequence encodes CSVVAETQYF.

The chain couples TRBV7-9 to TRBJ1-2; 9 bases are shared with TRBD1. The V gene end was trimmed by 6 bases and the J gene end by 4 bases; junction bases not matched to a gene: 9. Germline CDR1 SEHNR, CDR2 FQNEAQ (reference sequence). The CDR3 extends over 15 amino acids. The CDR3 loop reads CASSHTGGTGYGYTF. The CDR3 DNA follows: TGTGCCAGCAGTCATACAGGGGGCACTGGCTATGGCTACACCTTC. Using reference TRBV7-9 and TRBJ1-2 for the parts outside the CDR3, the full variable domain is DTGVSQNPRHKITKRGQNVTFRCDPISEHNRLYWYRQTLGQGPEFLTYFQNEAQLEKSRLLSDRFSAERPKGSFSTLEIQRTEQGDSAMYLCASSHTGGTGYGYTFGSGTRLTVV.

The chain recombines TRBV4-3 with TRBJ1-6; D perhaps matches TRBD1 (5 bases). CDR1 is LGHNA, CDR2 YSLEER, per germline. The V end was cut by 4 bases, the J end by 10 bases, with 14 bases between. This CDR3 region has 14 residues. The CDR3 region is CASSPPGTASPLHF. Here the CDR3 DNA reads TGCGCCAGCAGCCCACCCGGGACGGCCTCACCCCTCCACTTT.

This chain links TRBV7-2 with TRBJ2-1; TRBD2 is a possible D gene (6 bases). CDR1 and CDR2 from the germline V gene are SGHTA and FQGNSA. Deletions cut 5 bases from V and 4 bases from J, with 6 bases between. The CDR3 length is 12 residues. The CDR3 spells CASSGLYNEQFF. CDR3 DNA sequence: TGTGCCAGCAGCGGACTATACAATGAGCAGTTCTTC.

This clone was seen just once. The rearrangement links TRBV19 to TRBJ2-2; 8 bases fit TRBD1. CDR1 is LNHDA and CDR2 is SQIVND in the germline V gene (reference sequence). This CDR3 is built from 13 residues. Losses at the gene ends were 7 bases for V and 5 bases for J; bases not matched to a gene: 3. The CDR3 region is CASTRQGTGELFF. The CDR3 DNA reads TGTGCCAGTACCAGACAGGGGACCGGGGAGCTGTTTTTT.

The CDR3 here is CAWKGGNMNTEAFF. The CDR3 DNA is TGTGCCTGGAAGGGGGGCAACATGAACACTGAAGCTTTCTTT. The genes are TRBV30 and TRBJ1-1; a possible D gene is TRBD1 (6 bases). This CDR3 region has 14 residues. Trimming pared 4 bases from V and 0 bases from J, leaving 12 bases between. Germline CDR1 and CDR2: GTSNPN and SVGIG (reference sequence).

The rearrangement links TRBV19 to TRBJ2-7; no firm D call. This CDR3 is 10 amino acids long. V lost 11 bases and J 1 base, leaving 6 bases between the germline ends. Germline lookup yields CDR1 LNHDA and CDR2 SQIVND (reference sequence). CDR3 region: CARTSYEQYF. CDR3 nucleotides: TGTGCCCGGACGTCCTACGAGCAGTACTTC.

V usage is TRBV5-8 and J usage is TRBJ2-6, with D tentatively TRBD1 (6 bases). The CDR3 sequence is 15 residues long. The germline CDR1 and CDR2 sequences are SGHTS and YDEGEE. V lost 4 bases to trimming and J lost 1 base, with 9 bases between them. The CDR3 nucleotides are TGTGCCAGCAGCCGGGGACAATCTGGGGCCAACGTCCTGACTTTC. Amino acids: CASSRGQSGANVLTF.

This chain joins TRBV28 and TRBJ1-6; 9 bases match TRBD1. Per germline, CDR1 MDHEN and CDR2 SYDVKM. Unmatched junction bases numbered 1, after V lost 6 bases and J lost 7 bases. The CDR3 sequence is 13 residues long. CDR3 protein: CASRGTGNSPLHF. CDR3 nucleotide sequence: TGTGCCAGCAGGGGGACAGGGAATTCACCCCTCCACTTT.

The J gene is TRBJ1-2, the V gene TRBV2; 8 positions match TRBD1. Germline V CDR1 and CDR2: SNHLY, FYNNEI. The CDR3 sequence is 12 residues long. V lost 7 bases to trimming and J lost 13 bases; unmatched junction nucleotides: 11. The CDR3 spells CASTGDRPRFTF. The CDR3 nucleotides are TGTGCCAGCACTGGGGACAGGCCCAGATTCACCTTC.

In DNA, the CDR3 is TGTGCCAGCAGACTCCCGGGACAGGCTGAAGCTTTCTTT. Protein: CASRLPGQAEAFF. V and J are TRBV12-3 or TRBV12-4 and TRBJ1-1; 8 positions agree with TRBD1. The CDR3 is 13 residues long. Losses at the gene ends were 6 bases for V and 6 bases for J; bases not matched to a gene: 6.

The V and J genes are TRBV27 and TRBJ1-1, with 10 positions matching TRBD1. The CDR3 is made up of 17 amino acids. J lost 1 base, V lost 2 bases, and 7 bases had no gene match. CDR1 is MNHEY, CDR2 SMNVEV, per germline (reference sequence). CDR3 DNA: TGTGCCAGCAGTTTACGACAGGGGGCGATTAGGAACACTGAAGCTTTCTTT. Residues: CASSLRQGAIRNTEAFF.

The chain joins TRBV7-9 to TRBJ1-4, with 8 bases aligning to TRBD1. Germline V gene sequence: CDR1 SEHNR, CDR2 FQNEAQ (reference sequence). The CDR3 extends over 15 amino acids. The V segment lost 5 bases and the J segment 8 bases; nucleotides outside the gene matches: 10. The CDR3 region has the DNA TGTGCCAGCAGCACTCTGACAGGGGCGGAGGAAAAACTGTTTTTT. Amino acid sequence: CASSTLTGAEEKLFF. The full variable domain, in which reference TRBV7-9 and TRBJ1-4 provide the parts outside the CDR3, is DTGVSQNPRHKITKRGQNVTFRCDPISEHNRLYWYRQTLGQGPEFLTYFQNEAQLEKSRLLSDRFSAERPKGSFSTLEIQRTEQGDSAMYLCASSTLTGAEEKLFFGSGTQLSVL.

The chain couples TRBV5-1 to TRBJ2-1, with 7 bases identical to TRBD1. CDR1 is SGHRS and CDR2 is YFSETQ in the germline V gene. V was pared by 4 bases and J by 6 bases, with 7 bases of the junction left unmatched. CDR3 length: 14 residues. CDR3 nucleotide sequence: TGCGCCAGCAGCCTACAGGGGCCCCTCAATGAGCAGTTCTTC. Its translation: CASSLQGPLNEQFF.

V is TRBV13 and J is TRBJ1-2; 10 bases agree with TRBD1. The germline V gene encodes CDR1 PRHDT and CDR2 FYEKMQ (reference sequence). The CDR3 has 15 amino acids. V shed 5 bases, J shed 3 bases, and the junction held 6 bases outside the gene matches. This CDR3 is CASSPDGTGDYGYTF. DNA for the CDR3: TGTGCCAGCAGCCCCGATGGGACAGGGGACTATGGCTACACCTTC.

This chain joins TRBV3-1 (or the pseudogene TRBV3-2) and TRBJ1-5, with D hard to call. V was shortened by 4 bases and J by 4 bases, with 11 bases between the two germline ends. Germline V gives CDR1 LGHDT, CDR2 YNNKEL (reference sequence). The CDR3 is 14 amino acids. CDR3 DNA: TGTGCCAGCAGCCCCTCGTCAGCTAATCAGCCCCAGCATTTT. Its protein is CASSPSSANQPQHF.

The chain is built from TRBV20-1 and TRBJ2-7, with D unresolved. The CDR3 loop spans 11 amino acids. Germline V CDR1 and CDR2: DFQATT, SNEGSKA (reference sequence). The germline V and J ends were trimmed by 5 bases and 5 bases, with 10 bases remaining between them. The CDR3 spells CSAATPNEQYF. CDR3 sequence (DNA): TGCAGTGCTGCAACCCCGAACGAGCAGTACTTC.